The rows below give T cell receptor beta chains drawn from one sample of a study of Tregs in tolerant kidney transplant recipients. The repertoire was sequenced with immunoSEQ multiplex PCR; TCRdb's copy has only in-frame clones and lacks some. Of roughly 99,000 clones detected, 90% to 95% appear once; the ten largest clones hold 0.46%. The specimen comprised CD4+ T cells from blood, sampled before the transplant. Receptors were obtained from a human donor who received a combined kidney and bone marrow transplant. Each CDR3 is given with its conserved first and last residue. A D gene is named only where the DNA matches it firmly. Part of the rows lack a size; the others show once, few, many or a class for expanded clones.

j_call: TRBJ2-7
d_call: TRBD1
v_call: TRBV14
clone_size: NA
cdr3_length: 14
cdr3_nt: TGTGCCAGCAGCCTTGGACAGGGATTCACCGAGCAGTACTTC
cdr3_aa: CASSLGQGFTEQYF

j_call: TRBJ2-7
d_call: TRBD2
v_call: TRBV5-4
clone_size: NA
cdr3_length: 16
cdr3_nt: TGTGCCAGCAGCTTGTTTGAGCGGGGGGGCCGGGTCGAGCAGTACTTC
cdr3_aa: CASSLFERGGRVEQYF

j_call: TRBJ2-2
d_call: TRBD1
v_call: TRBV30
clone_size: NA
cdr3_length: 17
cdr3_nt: TGTGCCTGGAGTGATTCCCGGGACAGGGGCTACACCGGGGAGCTGTTTTTT
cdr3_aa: CAWSDSRDRGYTGELFF

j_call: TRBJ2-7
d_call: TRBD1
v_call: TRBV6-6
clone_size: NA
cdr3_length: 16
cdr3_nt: TGTGCCAGCAGTTTGGGACAGGGAACTTTGGGGCACGAGCAGTACTTC
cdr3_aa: CASSLGQGTLGHEQYF

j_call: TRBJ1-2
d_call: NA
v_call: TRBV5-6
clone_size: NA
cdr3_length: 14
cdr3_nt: TGTGCCAGCAGAAACTCGGGGGGACCTTATGGCTACACCTTC
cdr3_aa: CASRNSGGPYGYTF

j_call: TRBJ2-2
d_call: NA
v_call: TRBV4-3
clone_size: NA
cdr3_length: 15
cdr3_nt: TGCGCCAGCAGCCAAGTCCCAAACAGGGCCGGGGAGCTGTTTTTT
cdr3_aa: CASSQVPNRAGELFF

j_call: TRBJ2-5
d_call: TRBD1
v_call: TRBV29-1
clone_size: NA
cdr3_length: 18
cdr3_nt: TGCAGCGTTGAAGTAGGGGTTACCCGGGACAGAGATCAAGAGACCCAGTACTTC
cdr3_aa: CSVEVGVTRDRDQETQYF

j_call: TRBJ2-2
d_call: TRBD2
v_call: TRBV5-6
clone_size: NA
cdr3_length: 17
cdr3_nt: TGTGCCAGCAGGCCCCTAGCGGGGGGTCGTCACACCGGGGAGCTGTTTTTT
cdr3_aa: CASRPLAGGRHTGELFF

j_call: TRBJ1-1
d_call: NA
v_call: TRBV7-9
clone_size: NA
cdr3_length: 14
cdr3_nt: TGTGCCAGCAGCCAACAGGGTGAGAACACTGAAGCTTTCTTT
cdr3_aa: CASSQQGENTEAFF

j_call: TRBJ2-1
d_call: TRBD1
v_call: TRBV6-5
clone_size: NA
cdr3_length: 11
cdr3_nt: TGTGCCAGCAGGAGACAGGGGAAGACGTTCTTC
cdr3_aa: CASRRQGKTFF

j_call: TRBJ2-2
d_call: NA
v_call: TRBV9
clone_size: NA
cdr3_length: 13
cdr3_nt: TGTGCCAGCAGCCCCCACTCCACCGGGGAGCTGTTTTTT
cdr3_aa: CASSPHSTGELFF

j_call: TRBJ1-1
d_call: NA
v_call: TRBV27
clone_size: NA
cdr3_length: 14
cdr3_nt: TGTGCCAGCAGTAAAAACAGGGAGAACACTGAAGCTTTCTTT
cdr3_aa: CASSKNRENTEAFF

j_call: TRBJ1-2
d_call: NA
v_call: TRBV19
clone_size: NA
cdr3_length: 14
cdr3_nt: TGTGCCAGTAGCCGGCGGTCAACTAACTATGGCTACACCTTC
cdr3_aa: CASSRRSTNYGYTF

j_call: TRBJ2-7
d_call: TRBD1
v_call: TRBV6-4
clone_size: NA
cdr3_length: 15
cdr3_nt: TGTGCCAGCAGTGAAACCGGGACAGGGGGCTACGAGCAGTACTTC
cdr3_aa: CASSETGTGGYEQYF

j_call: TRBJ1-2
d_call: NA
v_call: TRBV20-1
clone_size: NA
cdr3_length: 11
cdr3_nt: TGCAGTGCTAGAGCGGGCTATGGCTACACCTTC
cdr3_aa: CSARAGYGYTF

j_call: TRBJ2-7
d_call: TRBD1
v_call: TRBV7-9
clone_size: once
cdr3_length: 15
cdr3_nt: TGTGCCAGCAGCGGACGGACAGGGGACACCTACGAGCAGTACTTC
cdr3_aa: CASSGRTGDTYEQYF

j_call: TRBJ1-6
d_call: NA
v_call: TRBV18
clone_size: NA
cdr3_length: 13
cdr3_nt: TGTGCCAGCTCACCACGGCCTAATTCACCCCTCCACTTT
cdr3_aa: CASSPRPNSPLHF

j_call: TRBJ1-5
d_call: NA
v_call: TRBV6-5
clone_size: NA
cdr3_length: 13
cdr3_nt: TGTGCCAGCAGTGGGGGCAGCCAAGGGCCCCAGCATTTT
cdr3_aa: CASSGGSQGPQHF

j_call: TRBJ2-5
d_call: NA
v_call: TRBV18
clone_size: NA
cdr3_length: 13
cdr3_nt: TGTGCCAGCTCACTTTATCGGGAAGAGACCCAGTACTTC
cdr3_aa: CASSLYREETQYF

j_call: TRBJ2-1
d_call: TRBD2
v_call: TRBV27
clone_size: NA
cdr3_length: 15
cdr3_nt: TGTGCCAGCAGTGAAGCGGGAGAAAACCGGGGTGAGCAGTTCTTC
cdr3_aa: CASSEAGENRGEQFF

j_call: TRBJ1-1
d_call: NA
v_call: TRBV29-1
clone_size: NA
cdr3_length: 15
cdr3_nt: TGCAGCGTGACCCCTCACAGGGACGGGAACACTGAAGCTTTCTTT
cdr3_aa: CSVTPHRDGNTEAFF

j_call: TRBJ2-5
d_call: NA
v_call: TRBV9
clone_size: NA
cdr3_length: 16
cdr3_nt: TGTGCCAGCAGCATAGCCCCTACAGGGATCGGGGAGACCCAGTACTTC
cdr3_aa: CASSIAPTGIGETQYF

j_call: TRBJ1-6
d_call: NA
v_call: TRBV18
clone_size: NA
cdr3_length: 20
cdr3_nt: TGTGCCAGCTCACCTGGGTTACCAGGGGCAAGTGTATCCTATAATTCCCCCCTCCACTTT
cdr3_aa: CASSPGLPGASVSYNSPLHF

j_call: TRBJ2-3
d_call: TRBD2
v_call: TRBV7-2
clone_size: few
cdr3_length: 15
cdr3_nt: TGTGCCAGCAGCTTAGCAATGGCGGGGGTAGATACGCAGTATTTT
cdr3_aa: CASSLAMAGVDTQYF

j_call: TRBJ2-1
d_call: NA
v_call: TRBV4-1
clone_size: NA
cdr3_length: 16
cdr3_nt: TGCGCCAGCAGCCAAGGGAACAGGGGGGGATACAATGAGCAGTTCTTC
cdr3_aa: CASSQGNRGGYNEQFF

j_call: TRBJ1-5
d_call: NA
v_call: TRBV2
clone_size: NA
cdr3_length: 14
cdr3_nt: TGTGCCAGCAGTGAGTTCAGGGAGGATCAGCCCCAGCATTTT
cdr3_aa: CASSEFREDQPQHF

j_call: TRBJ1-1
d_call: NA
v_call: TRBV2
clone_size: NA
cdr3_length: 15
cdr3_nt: TGTGCCAGCAGTTACTCTGAACCCTCGAACACTGAAGCTTTCTTT
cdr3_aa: CASSYSEPSNTEAFF

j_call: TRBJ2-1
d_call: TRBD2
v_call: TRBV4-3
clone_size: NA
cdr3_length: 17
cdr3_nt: TGCGCCAGCAGCCAAGGCCTAGCCGGGACTAGCGGAAAAACGCAGTTCTTC
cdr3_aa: CASSQGLAGTSGKTQFF

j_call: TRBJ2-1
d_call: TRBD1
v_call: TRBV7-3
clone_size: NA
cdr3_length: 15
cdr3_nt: TGTGCCAGCAGCGCAGACAGGGGCATCTACAATGAGCAGTTCTTC
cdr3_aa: CASSADRGIYNEQFF

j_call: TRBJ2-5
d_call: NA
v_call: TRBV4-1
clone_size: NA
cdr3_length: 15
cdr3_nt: TGCGCCAGCAGCCAAATAATAGTAGTCCAAGAGACCCAGTACTTC
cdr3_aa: CASSQIIVVQETQYF

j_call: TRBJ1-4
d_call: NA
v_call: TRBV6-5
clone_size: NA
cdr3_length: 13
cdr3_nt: TGTGCCAGCAGGAGACTCGAGGTGAAAAAACTGTTTTTT
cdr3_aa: CASRRLEVKKLFF

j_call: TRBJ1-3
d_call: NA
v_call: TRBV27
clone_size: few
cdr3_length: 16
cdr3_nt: TGTGCCAGCAGTCCACTGACCCGGAGCTCTGGAAACACCATATATTTT
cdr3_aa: CASSPLTRSSGNTIYF

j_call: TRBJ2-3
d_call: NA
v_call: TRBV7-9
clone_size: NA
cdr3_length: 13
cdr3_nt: TGTGCCAGCAGCTTAACCGGAGCAGATACGCAGTATTTT
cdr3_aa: CASSLTGADTQYF

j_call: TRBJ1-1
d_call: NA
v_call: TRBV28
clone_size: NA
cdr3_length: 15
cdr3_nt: TGTGCCAGCAGTTTAGGGTCACAGGGGAACACTGAAGCTTTCTTT
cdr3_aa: CASSLGSQGNTEAFF

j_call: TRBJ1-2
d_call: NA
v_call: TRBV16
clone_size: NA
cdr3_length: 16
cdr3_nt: TGTGCCAGCAGCCAATCACCTGGACACGCTAACTATGGCTACACCTTC
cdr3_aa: CASSQSPGHANYGYTF

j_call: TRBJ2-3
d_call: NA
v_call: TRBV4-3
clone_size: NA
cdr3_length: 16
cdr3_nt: TGCGCCAGCAGCCAAGAGTATCGGGGGTCCGTTTATACGCAGTATTTT
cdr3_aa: CASSQEYRGSVYTQYF

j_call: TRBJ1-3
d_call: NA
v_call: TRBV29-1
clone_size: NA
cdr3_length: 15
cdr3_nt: TGCAGCGTTGAAACCCTCAGGGGTATCGGAAACACCATATATTTT
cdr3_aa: CSVETLRGIGNTIYF

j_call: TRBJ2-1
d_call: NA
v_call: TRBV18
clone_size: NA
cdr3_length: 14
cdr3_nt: TGTGCCAGCTCACCACCGTCCGTGTACAATGAGCAGTTCTTC
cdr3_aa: CASSPPSVYNEQFF

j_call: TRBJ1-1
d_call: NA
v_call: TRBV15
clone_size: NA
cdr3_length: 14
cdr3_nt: TGTGCCACCAGCAGAGATACAGGACGAGTTGAAGCTTTCTTT
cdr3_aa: CATSRDTGRVEAFF

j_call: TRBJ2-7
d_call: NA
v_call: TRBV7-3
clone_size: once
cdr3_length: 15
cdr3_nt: TGTGCCAGCAGCCTAGGCCACGGGGGCTCCTACGAGCAGTACTTC
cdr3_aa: CASSLGHGGSYEQYF

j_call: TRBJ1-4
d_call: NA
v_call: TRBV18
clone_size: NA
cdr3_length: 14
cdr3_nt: TGTGCCAGCTCACCCCCAGGGATAAGTGAAAAACTGTTTTTT
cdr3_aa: CASSPPGISEKLFF

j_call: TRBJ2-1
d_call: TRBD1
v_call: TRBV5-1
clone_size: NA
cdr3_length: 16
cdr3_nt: TGCGCCAGTTGGGACCCCGGGACAGGGTCCTACAATGAGCAGTTCTTC
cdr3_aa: CASWDPGTGSYNEQFF

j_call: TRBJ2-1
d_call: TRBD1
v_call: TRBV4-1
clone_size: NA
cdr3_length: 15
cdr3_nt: TGCGCCAGCAGCCAAAGTAGGACAGGGGACAATGAGCAGTTCTTC
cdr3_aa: CASSQSRTGDNEQFF